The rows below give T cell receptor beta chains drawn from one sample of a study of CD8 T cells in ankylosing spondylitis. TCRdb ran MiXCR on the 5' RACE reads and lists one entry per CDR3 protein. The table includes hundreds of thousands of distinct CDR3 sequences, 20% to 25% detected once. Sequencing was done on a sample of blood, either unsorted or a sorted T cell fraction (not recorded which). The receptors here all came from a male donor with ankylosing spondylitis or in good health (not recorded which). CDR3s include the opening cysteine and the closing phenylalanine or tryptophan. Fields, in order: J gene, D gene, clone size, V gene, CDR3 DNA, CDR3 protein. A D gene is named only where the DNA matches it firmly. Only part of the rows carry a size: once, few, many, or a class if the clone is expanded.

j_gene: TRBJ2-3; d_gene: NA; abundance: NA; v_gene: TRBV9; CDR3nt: TGTGCCAGCAGCGTAGCTCGACTAGGGCAGGATACGCAGTATTTT; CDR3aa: CASSVARLGQDTQYF
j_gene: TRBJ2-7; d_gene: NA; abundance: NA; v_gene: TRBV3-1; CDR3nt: TGTGCCAGCAGCCTCAGTGGTGGGTCGGGCTACGAGCAGTACTTC; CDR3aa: CASSLSGGSGYEQYF
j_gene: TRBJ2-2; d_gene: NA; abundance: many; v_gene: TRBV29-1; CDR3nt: TGCAGCGTTGAAATGGGCGGGGGCTATCACACCGGGGAGCTGTTTTTT; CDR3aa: CSVEMGGGYHTGELFF
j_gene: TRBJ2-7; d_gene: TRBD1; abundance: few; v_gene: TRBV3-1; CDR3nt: TGTGCCAGCAGCCCGTTATACAGGGGGGCCTACGAGCAGTACTTC; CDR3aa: CASSPLYRGAYEQYF
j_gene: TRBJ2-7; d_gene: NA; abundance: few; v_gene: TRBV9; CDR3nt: TGTGCCAGCAGCCAGGAGGCAGCCACCACCTACGAGCAGTACTTC; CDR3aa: CASSQEAATTYEQYF
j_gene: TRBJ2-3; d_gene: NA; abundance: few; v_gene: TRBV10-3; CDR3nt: TGTGCCATCAGTGCCCCGGACACAGATACGCAGTATTTT; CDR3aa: CAISAPDTDTQYF
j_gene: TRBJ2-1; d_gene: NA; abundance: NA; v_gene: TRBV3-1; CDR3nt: TGTGCCAGCAGCCAAGGACGGAACAATGAGCAGTTCTTC; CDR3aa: CASSQGRNNEQFF
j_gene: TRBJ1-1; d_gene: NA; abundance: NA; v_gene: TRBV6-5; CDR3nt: TGTGCCAGCAGTTACCATGACAGTTCCCTAATGAACACTGAAGCTTTCTTT; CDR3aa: CASSYHDSSLMNTEAFF
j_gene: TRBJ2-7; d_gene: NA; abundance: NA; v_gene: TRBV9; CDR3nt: TGTGCCAGCAGCGTAGGACTAGGGAGCTCCTACGAGCAGTACTTC; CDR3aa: CASSVGLGSSYEQYF
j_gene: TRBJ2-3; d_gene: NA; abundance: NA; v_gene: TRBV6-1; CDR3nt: TGTGCCAGCAGTCCCCTGGCGGCAAGGGGTTCCAAAACAGATACGCAGTATTTT; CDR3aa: CASSPLAARGSKTDTQYF
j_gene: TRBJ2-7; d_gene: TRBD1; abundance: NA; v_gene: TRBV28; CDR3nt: TGTGCCAGCAGGCAGGGGGCCCCTCGGGAGCAGTACTTC; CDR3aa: CASRQGAPREQYF
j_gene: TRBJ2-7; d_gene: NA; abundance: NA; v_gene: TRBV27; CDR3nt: TGTGCCAGCAGTTATAGCAGGGGGGCCTACGAGCAGTACTTC; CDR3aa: CASSYSRGAYEQYF
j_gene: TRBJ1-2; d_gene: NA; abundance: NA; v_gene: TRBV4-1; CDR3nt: TGCGCCAGCAGCCAAGACAGGGTCCTTAACTATGGCTACACCTTC; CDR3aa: CASSQDRVLNYGYTF
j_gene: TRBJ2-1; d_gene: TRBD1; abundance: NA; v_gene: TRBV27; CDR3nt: TGTGCCAGCAGTTCCTTCGACAGGGCCTACAATGAGCAGTTCTTC; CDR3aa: CASSSFDRAYNEQFF
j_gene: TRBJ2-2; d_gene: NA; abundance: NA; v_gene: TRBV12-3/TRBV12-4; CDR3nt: TGTGCCAGCGCGAGGGACACCAACACCGGGGAGCTGTTTTTT; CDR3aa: CASARDTNTGELFF
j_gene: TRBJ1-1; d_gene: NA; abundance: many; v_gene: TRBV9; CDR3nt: TGTGCCAGCAGCGTAGTTGGGGGGAACACTGAAGCTTTCTTT; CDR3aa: CASSVVGGNTEAFF
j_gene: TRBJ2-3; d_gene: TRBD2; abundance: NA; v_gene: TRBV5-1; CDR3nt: TGCGCCAGCAGCTTGGATGGGACTAGCGGGGAAGGCACAGATACGCAGTATTTT; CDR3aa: CASSLDGTSGEGTDTQYF
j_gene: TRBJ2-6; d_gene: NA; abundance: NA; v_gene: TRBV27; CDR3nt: TGTGCCAGCAGTTTATTCGGCTCTGGGGCCAACGTCCTGACTTTC; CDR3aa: CASSLFGSGANVLTF
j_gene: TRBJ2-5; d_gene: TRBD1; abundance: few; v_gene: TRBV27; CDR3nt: TGTGCCAGCAGCCCCCTCTCATTGGACAGGGGTCCTATGTTGAACTTC; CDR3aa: CASSPLSLDRGPMLNF
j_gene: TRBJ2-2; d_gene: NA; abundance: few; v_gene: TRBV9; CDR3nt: TGTGCCAGCAGCGGGTTGATTGGGGGCGACACCGGGGAGCTGTTTTTT; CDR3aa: CASSGLIGGDTGELFF
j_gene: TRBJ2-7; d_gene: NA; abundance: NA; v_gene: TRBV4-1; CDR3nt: TGCGCCAGCAGCCATACCTCCCCGGGCGAGCAGTACTTC; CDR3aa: CASSHTSPGEQYF
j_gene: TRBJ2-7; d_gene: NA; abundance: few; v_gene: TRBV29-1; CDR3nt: TGCAGCGTTGTTCACCAGGGCTACGAGCAGTACTTC; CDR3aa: CSVVHQGYEQYF
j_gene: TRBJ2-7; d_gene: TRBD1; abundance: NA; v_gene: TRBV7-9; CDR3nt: TGTGCCAGCAGCTGGGTCCAGACAGGGCGCTACGAGCAGTACTTC; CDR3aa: CASSWVQTGRYEQYF
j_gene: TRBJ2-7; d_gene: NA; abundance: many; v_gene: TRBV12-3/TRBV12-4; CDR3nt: TGTGCCAGCAGTTTAGTTGACAGCTCCTACGAGCAGTACTTC; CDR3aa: CASSLVDSSYEQYF
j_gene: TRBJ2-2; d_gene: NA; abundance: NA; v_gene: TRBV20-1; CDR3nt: TGCAGTGCTCGCCGCAGGGACCCCGGGGAGCTGTTTTTT; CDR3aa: CSARRRDPGELFF
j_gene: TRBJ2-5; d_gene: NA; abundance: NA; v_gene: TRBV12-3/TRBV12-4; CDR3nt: TGTGCCAGCAGTTTGGAGCGACTCTTTGAGACCCAGTACTTC; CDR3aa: CASSLERLFETQYF
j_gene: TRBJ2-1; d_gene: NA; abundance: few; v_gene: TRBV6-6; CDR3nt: TGTGCCAGCAGTTCCGGACGAGAGCAGTTCTTC; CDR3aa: CASSSGREQFF
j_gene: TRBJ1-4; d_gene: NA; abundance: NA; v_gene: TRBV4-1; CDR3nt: TGCGCCAGCAGCCAAGAAGACGCAACTAATGAAAAACTGTTTTTT; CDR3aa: CASSQEDATNEKLFF
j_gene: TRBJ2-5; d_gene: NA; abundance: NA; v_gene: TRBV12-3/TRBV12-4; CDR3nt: TGTGCCAGCAGTTTGGGTCCCGTGGGGGAGACCCAGTACTTC; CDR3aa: CASSLGPVGETQYF
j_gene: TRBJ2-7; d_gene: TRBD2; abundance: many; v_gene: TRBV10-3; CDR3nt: TGTGCCATCAGGGGCGGGAGCTCCTACGAGCAGTACTTC; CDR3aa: CAIRGGSSYEQYF
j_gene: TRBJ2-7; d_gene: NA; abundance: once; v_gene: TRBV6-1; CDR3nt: TGTGCCAGCAGTGAAGAAGGGGGACACTACGAGCAGTACTTC; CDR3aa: CASSEEGGHYEQYF
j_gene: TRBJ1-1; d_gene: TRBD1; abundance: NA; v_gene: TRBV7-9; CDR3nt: TGTGCCAGCAGCTACCGACAGGGGTACACTGAAGCTTTCTTT; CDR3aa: CASSYRQGYTEAFF
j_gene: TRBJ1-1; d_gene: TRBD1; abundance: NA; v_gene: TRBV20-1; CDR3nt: TGCAGTGCTAGAGAGTGGACAGGGGGCTTGGACACTGAAGCTTTCTTT; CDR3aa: CSAREWTGGLDTEAFF
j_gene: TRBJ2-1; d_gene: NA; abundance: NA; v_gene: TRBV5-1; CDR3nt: TGCGCCAGCAGCTTTTCCCAGGGCGGCCCCTACAATGAGCAGTTCTTC; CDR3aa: CASSFSQGGPYNEQFF
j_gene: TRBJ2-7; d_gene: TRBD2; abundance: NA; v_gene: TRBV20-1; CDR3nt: TGCAGTGCTAGGGGATTAGCGGGGACCAACTACGAGCAGTACTTC; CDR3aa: CSARGLAGTNYEQYF
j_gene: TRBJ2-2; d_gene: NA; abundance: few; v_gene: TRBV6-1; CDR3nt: TGTGCCAGCAGTGAAGACTGGGGTGGGACCGGGGAGCTGTTTTTT; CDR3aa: CASSEDWGGTGELFF
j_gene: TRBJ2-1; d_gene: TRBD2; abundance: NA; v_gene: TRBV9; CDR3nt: TGTGCCAGCAGCGTAGCGTACGGCGGGGGGCCCAATGAGCAGTTCTTC; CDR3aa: CASSVAYGGGPNEQFF
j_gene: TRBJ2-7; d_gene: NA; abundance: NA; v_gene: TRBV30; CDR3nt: TGTGCCTGGAGTCATGGCGAGCAGTACTTC; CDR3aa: CAWSHGEQYF
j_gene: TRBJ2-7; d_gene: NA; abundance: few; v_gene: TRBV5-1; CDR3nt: TGCGCCAGCAGGAACTCCTACGAGCAGTACTTC; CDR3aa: CASRNSYEQYF
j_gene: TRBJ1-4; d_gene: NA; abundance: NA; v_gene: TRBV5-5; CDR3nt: TGTGCCAGCAGCTCGACTAGTTGGGGGGCCGGGGAAAAACTGTTTTTT; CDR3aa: CASSSTSWGAGEKLFF
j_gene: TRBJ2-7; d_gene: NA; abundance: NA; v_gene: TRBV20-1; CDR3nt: TGCAATGCTAGTGAGTGGGACCCACTTCGGGAGCAGTACTTC; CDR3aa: CNASEWDPLREQYF
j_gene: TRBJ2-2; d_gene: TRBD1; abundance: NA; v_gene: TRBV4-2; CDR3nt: TGTGCCAGCAGCCAGGAAGACAGGGGGCGGCACACCGGGGAGCTGTTCTTT; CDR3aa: CASSQEDRGRHTGELFF